Below are 7 T cell receptor beta chains sequenced from a single sample in a study of early T cells in non-severe SARS-CoV-2 infection. TCRdb redid the calling of the 5' RACE reads with MiXCR, one entry per CDR3 protein. The table records roughly 20,000 distinct CDR3 sequences, more than 4% of them present only once. The sequencing input was whole blood. The receptors come from an adult who was a healthcare worker with PCR-confirmed SARS-CoV-2 infection or an uninfected control (not recorded which).

This clonotype was seen at least ten times. This chain uses TRBV5-1 with TRBJ1-2; maybe TRBD1 (5 bases). Germline CDR1 and CDR2: SGHRS and YFSETQ. This CDR3 spans 18 amino acids. V gave up 0 bases and J gave up 7 bases, with 25 bases separating them. The CDR3 region has the DNA TGCGCCAGCAGCTTGGCCAAGGGACCGCGTTCGTACGATATTGGCTACACCTTC. It encodes CASSLAKGPRSYDIGYTF.

The chain uses TRBV30 and TRBJ2-7, with D hard to call. The DNA end lines up better with TRBJ2-1; the J call may be wrong. Germline-derived CDR1 and CDR2 are GTSNPN and SVGIG (reference sequence). The CDR3 sequence is 12 residues long. The CDR3 loop reads CAWSADFSKQFF. The CDR3 DNA sequence: TGTGCCTGGAGCGCAGATTTTTCGAAGCAGTTCTTC.

This clonotype qualifies as medium-sized. The genes are TRBV9 and TRBJ1-3, with 7 bases that match TRBD1. Germline V lookup: CDR1 SGDLS, CDR2 YYNGEE. This CDR3 is built from 16 residues. J lost 0 bases, V lost 4 bases, and 7 bases had no gene match. CDR3 nucleotides: TGTGCCAGCAGCTCAGGGGGACTCAGCTCTGGAAACACCATATATTTT. Its translation is CASSSGGLSSGNTIYF.

This clonotype was counted ten times or more. The chain recombines TRBV25-1 with TRBJ2-7; either TRBD1 or TRBD2 may supply D (5 bases each). The CDR3 loop spans 16 amino acids. The V end lost 0 bases, the J end lost 2 bases, and 14 bases lay between the germline ends. Germline assignment: CDR1 MGHDK and CDR2 SYGVNS. The CDR3: CASSEYTTGPTYEQYF. CDR3 DNA sequence: TGTGCCAGCAGTGAATATACGACGGGGCCCACCTACGAGCAGTACTTC.

This clonotype was counted at least ten times. The chain recombines TRBV6-2 or TRBV6-3 with TRBJ2-1, with D hard to call. The CDR3 sequence is 15 residues long. The V end lost 6 bases, the J end lost 8 bases, and 20 bases lay between the germline ends. The germline V gene has CDR1 MNHEY and CDR2 SVGEGT. DNA for the CDR3: TGTGCCAGCAGCCCCGTACCTCATGGTTGGGATGAGCAGTTCTTC. Protein product: CASSPVPHGWDEQFF.

This clonotype was observed many times. The rearrangement joins TRBV4-3 to TRBJ2-7, with unresolved D. V lost 2 bases and J lost 2, with 10 bases in between. The germline CDR1 and CDR2 sequences are LGHNA and YSLEER. CDR3 length: 14 amino acids. The CDR3 DNA sequence: TGCGCCAGCAGCCAAACAGTAAATGCCTACGAGCAGTACTTC. Translation: CASSQTVNAYEQYF.

This clonotype has ten or more counts. The chain is built from TRBV11-3 and TRBJ2-1, with unresolved D. V was clipped by 5 bases and J by 0 bases, with 11 bases between them. Germline loops: CDR1 SGHNT, CDR2 YENEEA. CDR3 size: 15 residues. CDR3 amino acids: CASSPGASSYNEQFF. The CDR3 region has the DNA TGTGCCAGCAGCCCCGGAGCGAGCTCCTACAATGAGCAGTTCTTC.